These 29 T cell receptor beta chains share one sample of origin, sequenced in a study of cytomegalovirus exposure and HLA in healthy donors. PCR employed 60 Vbeta and 13 Jbeta primers. Profiling relied on immunoSEQ multiplex PCR, and the TCRdb table lists in-frame clones only, not all of them. This sample has 130,000 or so clones, with roughly 80% found just once. Sample: PBMCs. The receptors shown here come from a female donor in good health and CMV-seronegative.

V usage is TRBV5-1 and J usage is TRBJ2-1, with a weak D call TRBD2 (6 bases). Germline CDR1 is SGHRS and CDR2 is YFSETQ. The CDR3 is made up of 15 amino acids. The V end lost 0 bases, the J end lost 0 bases, and 7 bases lay between the germline ends. CDR3 loop: CASSLVGSSYNEQFF. The CDR3 DNA is TGCGCCAGCAGCTTGGTCGGGAGCTCCTACAATGAGCAGTTCTTC.

V is TRBV27 and J is TRBJ2-3; no definite D call. The CDR3 runs 12 residues. CDR1 and CDR2 from the germline V gene are MNHEY and SMNVEV (reference sequence). V was cut by 3 bases and J by 4 bases, with 5 bases left in between. The CDR3 bases are TGTGCCAGCAGTTTGCCGGCAGATACGCAGTATTTT. Translating it yields CASSLPADTQYF.

This chain joins TRBV2 and TRBJ2-3; 7 nucleotides align to TRBD2. The length of the CDR3 is 16 residues. CDR1 SNHLY and CDR2 FYNNEI come from the germline V gene. V gave up 5 bases and J gave up 2 bases; unmatched junction bases: 10. Here the CDR3 reads CASSRPRAGLTDTQYF. The CDR3 DNA reads TGTGCCAGCAGTAGACCCCGAGCGGGACTCACAGATACGCAGTATTTT.

This clone has more than one count but fewer than ten. The chain employs TRBV19 and TRBJ1-2; 12 bases align to TRBD1. CDR3 length equals 14 residues. The J segment lost 4 bases and the V segment lost 5 bases, leaving 2 bases of the junction unmatched. Germline CDR1 reads LNHDA; CDR2 reads SQIVND (reference sequence). The CDR3 loop reads CASSPGQGAYGYTF. For the CDR3, the DNA is TGTGCCAGTAGTCCGGGACAGGGGGCCTATGGCTACACCTTC.

The rearrangement links TRBV11-2 to TRBJ2-7; the match to TRBD2 covers 13 bases. CDR3 length: 15 residues. Germline V CDR1 and CDR2: SGHAT, FQNNGV. The V segment lost 5 bases and the J segment 3 bases; nucleotides outside the gene matches: 4. This chain's CDR3 is CASSLGLAGIYEQYF. CDR3 DNA: TGTGCCAGCAGCCTGGGACTAGCGGGAATCTACGAGCAGTACTTC.

The chain joins TRBV19 to TRBJ1-1; D might be TRBD1 (5 bases). With 3 bases removed from V and 5 bases from J, the gap between germline ends came to 16 bases. Germline V gene sequence: CDR1 LNHDA, CDR2 SQIVND (reference sequence). CDR3 length: 15 residues. CDR3 amino acids: CASSISDTQGTEAFF. For the CDR3, the DNA is TGTGCCAGTAGTATTTCGGACACTCAAGGAACTGAAGCTTTCTTT.

The V and J genes are TRBV9 and TRBJ1-2, with 9 positions matching TRBD1. Germline values: CDR1 SGDLS, CDR2 YYNGEE. The CDR3 runs to 13 residues. J lost 7 bases, V lost 0 bases, and 1 base had no gene match. This CDR3 is CASSVDRGLGYTF. The CDR3 region has the DNA TGTGCCAGCAGCGTAGACAGGGGGCTTGGCTACACCTTC.

The chain uses TRBV18 and TRBJ2-7, with a weak D call TRBD2 (6 bases). The germline V and J ends were trimmed by 3 bases and 5 bases, with 17 bases remaining between them. The CDR3 is made up of 15 amino acids. Germline V gives CDR1 KGHSH, CDR2 LQKENI. The DNA of the CDR3 is TGTGCCAGCTCACCCGACTGGGGAGGTGTCCACGAGCAGTACTTC. Protein: CASSPDWGGVHEQYF. The whole variable domain, filled in from reference TRBV18 and TRBJ2-7, reads NAGVMQNPRHLVRRRGQEARLRCSPMKGHSHVYWYRQLPEEGLKFMVYLQKENIIDESGMPKERFSAEFPKEGPSILRIQQVVRGDSAAYFCASSPDWGGVHEQYFGPGTRLTVT.

V is TRBV11-2 and J is TRBJ1-1; D uncertain. This CDR3 comprises 12 residues. Germline V gene sequence: CDR1 SGHAT, CDR2 FQNNGV. Trimming cost V 5 bases and J 5 bases, with 9 bases left between them. CDR3 amino acids: CASSLTQTEAFF. CDR3 nucleotides: TGTGCCAGCAGCCTGACACAGACTGAAGCTTTCTTT.

This rearrangement joins TRBV11-3 to TRBJ1-1; D perhaps matches TRBD1 (5 bases). Germline CDR1 SGHNT, CDR2 YENEEA. V lost 1 base, J lost 0 bases, and 9 bases lay in between. This CDR3 is built from 15 residues. The CDR3 loop is CASSLGGGMNTEAFF. For the CDR3, the DNA is TGTGCCAGCAGCTTAGGGGGGGGTATGAACACTGAAGCTTTCTTT.

The rearrangement links TRBV27 to TRBJ1-3, with D possibly matching TRBD1 (6 bases). The V gene's germline CDR1 is MNHEY and CDR2 SMNVEV (reference sequence). The V and J ends lost 6 bases and 1 base respectively, with 10 bases between them. The CDR3 spans 14 residues. CDR3 in amino acids: CASRPQGSGNTIYF. The CDR3 DNA sequence: TGTGCCAGCAGGCCACAGGGATCTGGAAACACCATATATTTT.

The rearrangement joins TRBV27 to TRBJ1-1, with TRBD1 identical over 8 bases. The CDR3 is 16 residues long. Germline trimming cut 3 bases from V and 2 bases from J; bases unmatched to any gene: 8. Germline CDR1 MNHEY, CDR2 SMNVEV (reference sequence). CDR3 DNA: TGTGCCAGCAGTTTCCTGGCCCAGGGGGCTAACACTGAAGCTTTCTTT. Translation gives CASSFLAQGANTEAFF.

Only a few counts were recorded for this clone. The chain couples TRBV5-6 to TRBJ1-4; 8 positions match TRBD1. With V trimmed by 4 bases and J by 8 bases, 7 bases remained unmatched. Per germline, CDR1 SGHDT and CDR2 YYEEEE. CDR3 length: 14 amino acids. The CDR3 region is CASSVDRAGEKLFF. The CDR3 nucleotides read TGTGCCAGCAGCGTGGACAGGGCGGGCGAAAAACTGTTTTTT.

This clone was found a few times. V usage is TRBV5-4 and J usage is TRBJ1-2; D remains ambiguous. This CDR3 spans 13 amino acids. Looked up from germline, CDR1 is SGHNT and CDR2 is YYREEE (reference sequence). The V gene lost 7 bases and the J gene lost 6 bases, with 16 bases spanning the gap. The CDR3 sequence: CASVDPTRDGYTF. In DNA, the CDR3 is TGTGCCAGCGTCGATCCGACGAGGGATGGCTACACCTTC.

CDR3 in DNA: TGTGCCATCAGTGGGGAGGGGGACGAGCAGTACTTC. Protein sequence: CAISGEGDEQYF. V gene TRBV10-3 combines with J gene TRBJ2-7, with TRBD2 as a possible D gene (7 bases). V was pared by 4 bases and J by 5 bases, with 9 bases between. The germline V gene has CDR1 ENHRY and CDR2 SYGVKD. This CDR3 contains 12 residues.

The chain links TRBV6-5 to TRBJ2-1; 9 bases are a match to TRBD2. V was pared by 6 bases and J by 6 bases, with 9 bases of the junction left unmatched. The length of the CDR3 is 15 residues. Per the germline V gene, CDR1 is MNHEY and CDR2 is SVGAGI. CDR3 in amino acids: CASRPGLAGSNEQFF. The DNA for the CDR3 is TGTGCCAGCAGACCGGGACTAGCTGGGAGCAATGAGCAGTTCTTC.

This sequence joins TRBV6-5 and TRBJ1-2; D may be TRBD1 (6 bases). The germline V gene encodes CDR1 MNHEY and CDR2 SVGAGI. This CDR3 has 14 amino acids. V was pared by 2 bases and J by 8 bases, with 15 bases between. The CDR3: CASSYGGPQGGYTF. Here the CDR3 DNA reads TGTGCCAGCAGTTACGGGGGCCCCCAGGGCGGCTACACCTTC.

This rearrangement joins TRBV7-8 to TRBJ2-5; D perhaps matches TRBD1 (5 bases). The CDR3 loop spans 13 amino acids. Trimming left V 6 bases short and J 3 bases short, with 11 bases between. Germline V gene sequence: CDR1 SGHVS, CDR2 FQNEAQ. The DNA of the CDR3 is TGTGCCAGCAGGCGCGACAGAAAAGAGACCCAGTACTTC. Amino acid sequence: CASRRDRKETQYF.

J is TRBJ1-4 and V is TRBV16; D uncertain. V lost 8 bases and J 8 bases, leaving 15 bases between the germline ends. Germline CDR1 reads KGHSY; CDR2 reads FQNENV. The CDR3 has 13 residues. CDR3 region: CASSAQEGEKLFF. The DNA for the CDR3 is TGTGCCAGCTCGGCTCAGGAGGGCGAAAAACTGTTTTTT.

This clone was seen just once. CDR3 sequence (DNA): TGTGCCAGCTCACCAACGACAGAATCTAGCGGGAGGGACAACGAGCAGTACTTC. Amino acid sequence: CASSPTTESSGRDNEQYF. The J gene is TRBJ2-7, the V gene TRBV18, with 12 bases fitting TRBD2. Per germline, CDR1 KGHSH and CDR2 LQKENI. The CDR3 is made up of 18 amino acids. Trimming cost V 2 bases and J 5 bases; bases outside gene matches: 13.

J is TRBJ1-6 and V is TRBV6-4, with 11 bases lining up with TRBD1. This CDR3 spans 16 amino acids. CDR1 is MRHNA and CDR2 is SNTAGT in the germline V gene. V lost 10 bases to trimming and J lost 10 bases; unmatched junction nucleotides: 15. The CDR3 DNA follows: TGTGCCATCATCAATAATCCGGGACAGGGGGACTCACCCCTCCACTTT. Translating gives CAIINNPGQGDSPLHF.

The V and J genes are TRBV5-1 and TRBJ2-3; 11 positions match TRBD2. This CDR3 has 16 amino acids. The junction had 6 bases not matched to a gene; V was cut back by 4 bases and J by 2 bases. Germline V lookup: CDR1 SGHRS, CDR2 YFSETQ. CDR3 loop: CASSPKTSGITDTQYF. Here the CDR3 DNA reads TGCGCCAGCAGCCCAAAGACTAGCGGGATCACAGATACGCAGTATTTT.

This clone was counted only a few times. The DNA of the CDR3 is TGTGCCAGCAGCCCTCGGGACTTATACAATGAGCAGTTCTTC. Residues: CASSPRDLYNEQFF. V gene TRBV9 combines with J gene TRBJ2-1, with a possible D match to TRBD2 (6 bases). V lost 4 bases and J 4 bases, leaving 12 bases between the germline ends. The CDR3 contains 14 residues. From germline, CDR1 is SGDLS and CDR2 YYNGEE.

This clone was recorded at least ten times. The chain uses TRBV6-6 and TRBJ2-1; 9 nucleotides agree with TRBD2. V lost 5 bases, J lost 6 bases, and 2 bases stayed unmatched. Germline CDR1 reads MNHNY; CDR2 reads SVGAGI (reference sequence). CDR3 length: 13 amino acids. CDR3 sequence reads: CASSPGLANEQFF. CDR3 DNA sequence: TGTGCCAGCAGTCCGGGACTAGCCAATGAGCAGTTCTTC.

This rearrangement joins TRBV19 to TRBJ1-5; D call uncertain. The CDR3 is made up of 16 amino acids. V lost 6 bases, J lost 7 bases, and 22 bases lay in between. Germline V gene sequence: CDR1 LNHDA, CDR2 SQIVND (reference sequence). CDR3 coding DNA: TGTGCCAGTAGATTATCAGGAGGGTCCATGGTCCAGCCCCAGCATTTT. Encoded protein: CASRLSGGSMVQPQHF.

The V gene is TRBV6-5, the J gene TRBJ1-2; 7 positions match TRBD1. After removal of 2 bases from V and 7 bases from J, the junction contained 4 bases not matched to a gene. This CDR3 comprises 13 residues. The germline gives CDR1 MNHEY, CDR2 SVGAGI. The CDR3 loop is CASSYEGAGGYTF. The CDR3, as DNA: TGTGCCAGCAGTTACGAGGGGGCCGGTGGCTACACCTTC.

V and J are TRBV28 and TRBJ1-3; a possible D gene is TRBD1 (6 bases). V lost 6 bases, J lost 4 bases, and 13 bases lay in between. CDR1 MDHEN and CDR2 SYDVKM come from the germline V gene. CDR3 length: 14 amino acids. CDR3 nucleotides: TGTGCCAGCAGGGGTTGGGGGCGGGGAAACACCATATATTTT. Protein: CASRGWGRGNTIYF.

The rearrangement links TRBV13 to TRBJ2-5, with D unresolved. This CDR3 is 13 amino acids long. V was shortened by 5 bases and J by 5 bases, with 12 bases between the two germline ends. Germline V gene data show CDR1 as PRHDT and CDR2 as FYEKMQ (reference sequence). CDR3 sequence: CASSLISVETQYF. The CDR3 region has the DNA TGTGCCAGCAGCCTTATTTCGGTGGAGACCCAGTACTTC.

The rearrangement links TRBV28 to TRBJ2-5; 13 nucleotides line up with TRBD2. CDR1 MDHEN and CDR2 SYDVKM come from the germline V gene. V shed 6 bases and J 5 bases; nucleotides not matched to a gene: 6. The CDR3 totals 15 residues. The CDR3 region has the DNA TGTGCCAGCAGCCGGACTAGCGGGAGTTGGGAGACCCAGTACTTC. It translates to CASSRTSGSWETQYF.